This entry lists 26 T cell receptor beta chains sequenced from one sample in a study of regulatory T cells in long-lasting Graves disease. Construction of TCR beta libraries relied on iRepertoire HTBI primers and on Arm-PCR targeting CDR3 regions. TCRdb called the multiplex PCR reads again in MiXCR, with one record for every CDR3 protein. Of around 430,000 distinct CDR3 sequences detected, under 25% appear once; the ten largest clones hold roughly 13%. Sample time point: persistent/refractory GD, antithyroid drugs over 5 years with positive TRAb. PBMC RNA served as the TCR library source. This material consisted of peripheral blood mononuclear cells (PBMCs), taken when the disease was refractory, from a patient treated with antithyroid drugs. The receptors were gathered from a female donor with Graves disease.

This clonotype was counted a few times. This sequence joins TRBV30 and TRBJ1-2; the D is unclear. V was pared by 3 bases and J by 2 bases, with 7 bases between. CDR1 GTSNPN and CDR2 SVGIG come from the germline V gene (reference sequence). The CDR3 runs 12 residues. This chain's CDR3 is CAWSGWNYGYTF. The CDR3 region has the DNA TGTGCCTGGAGCGGCTGGAACTATGGCTACACCTTC.

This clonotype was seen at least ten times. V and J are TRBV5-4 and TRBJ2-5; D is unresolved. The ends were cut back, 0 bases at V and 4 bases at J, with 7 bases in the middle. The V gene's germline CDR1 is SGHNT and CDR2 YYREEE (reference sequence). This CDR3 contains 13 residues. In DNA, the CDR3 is TGTGCCAGCAGCTTGGCGTCCTTAGAGACCCAGTACTTC. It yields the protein CASSLASLETQYF.

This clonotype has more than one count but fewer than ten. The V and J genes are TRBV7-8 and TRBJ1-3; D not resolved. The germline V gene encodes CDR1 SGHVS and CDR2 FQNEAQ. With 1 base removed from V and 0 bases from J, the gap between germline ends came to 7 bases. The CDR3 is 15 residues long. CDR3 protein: CASSLGISSGNTIYF. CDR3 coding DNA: TGTGCCAGCAGCTTAGGCATAAGCTCTGGAAACACCATATATTTT. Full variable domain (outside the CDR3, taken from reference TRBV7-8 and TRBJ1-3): GAGVSQSPRYKVAKRGQDVALRCDPISGHVSLFWYQQALGQGPEFLTYFQNEAQLDKSGLPSDRFFAERPEGSVSTLKIQRTQQEDSAVYLCASSLGISSGNTIYFGEGSWLTVV.

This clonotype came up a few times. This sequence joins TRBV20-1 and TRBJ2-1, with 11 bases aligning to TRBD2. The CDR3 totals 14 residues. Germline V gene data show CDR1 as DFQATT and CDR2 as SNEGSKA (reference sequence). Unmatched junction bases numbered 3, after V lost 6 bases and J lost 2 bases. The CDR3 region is CSAPTSGTYNEQFF. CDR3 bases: TGCAGTGCCCCGACTAGCGGGACCTACAATGAGCAGTTCTTC.

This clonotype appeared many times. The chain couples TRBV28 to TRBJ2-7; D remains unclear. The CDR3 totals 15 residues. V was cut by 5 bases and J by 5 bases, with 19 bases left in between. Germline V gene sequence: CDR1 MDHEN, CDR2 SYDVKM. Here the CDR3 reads CASSLVSVGGDEQYF. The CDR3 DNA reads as TGTGCCAGCAGTCTTGTCTCGGTGGGCGGTGACGAGCAGTACTTC.

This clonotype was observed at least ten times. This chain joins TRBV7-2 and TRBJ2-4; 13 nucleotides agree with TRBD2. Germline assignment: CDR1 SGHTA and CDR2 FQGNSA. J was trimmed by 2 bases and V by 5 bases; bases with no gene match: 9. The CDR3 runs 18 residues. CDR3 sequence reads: CASSPRTSGSTTKNIQYF. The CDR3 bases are TGTGCCAGCAGCCCAAGGACTAGCGGGAGTACAACCAAAAACATTCAGTACTTC.

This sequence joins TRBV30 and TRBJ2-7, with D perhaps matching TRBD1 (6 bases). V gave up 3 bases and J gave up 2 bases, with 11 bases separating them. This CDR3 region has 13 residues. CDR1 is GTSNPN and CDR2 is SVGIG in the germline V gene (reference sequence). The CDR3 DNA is TGTGCCTGGAGCCAACAGGGCCCCTACGAGCAGTACTTC. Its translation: CAWSQQGPYEQYF.

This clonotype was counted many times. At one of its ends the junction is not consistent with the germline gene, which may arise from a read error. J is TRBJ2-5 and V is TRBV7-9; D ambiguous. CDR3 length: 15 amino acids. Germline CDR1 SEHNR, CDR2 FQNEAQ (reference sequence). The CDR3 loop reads CASTLRTDVQETQYF. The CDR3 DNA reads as TGTGCCAGCACCTTACGAACAGACGTCCAAGAGACCCAGTACTTC.

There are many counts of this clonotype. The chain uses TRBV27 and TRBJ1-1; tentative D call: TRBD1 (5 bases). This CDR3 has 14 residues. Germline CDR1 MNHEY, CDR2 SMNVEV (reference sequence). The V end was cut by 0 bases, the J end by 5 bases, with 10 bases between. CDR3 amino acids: CASSLSVGGTEAFF. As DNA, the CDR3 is TGTGCCAGCAGTTTATCAGTCGGGGGAACTGAAGCTTTCTTT.

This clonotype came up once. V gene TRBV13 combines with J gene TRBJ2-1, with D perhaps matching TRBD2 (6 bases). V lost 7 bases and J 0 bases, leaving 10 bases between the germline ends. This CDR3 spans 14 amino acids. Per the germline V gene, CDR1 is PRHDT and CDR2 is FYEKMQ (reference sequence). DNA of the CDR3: TGTGCCAGCACCACCGGGGGCTCCTACAATGAGCAGTTCTTC. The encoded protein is CASTTGGSYNEQFF.

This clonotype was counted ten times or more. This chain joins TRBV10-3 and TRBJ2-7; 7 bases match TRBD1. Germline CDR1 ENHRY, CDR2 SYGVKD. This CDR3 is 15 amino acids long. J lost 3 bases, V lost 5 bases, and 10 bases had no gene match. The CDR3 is CAISPRQGINYEQYF. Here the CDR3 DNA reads TGTGCCATCAGTCCCCGACAGGGCATTAACTACGAGCAGTACTTC.

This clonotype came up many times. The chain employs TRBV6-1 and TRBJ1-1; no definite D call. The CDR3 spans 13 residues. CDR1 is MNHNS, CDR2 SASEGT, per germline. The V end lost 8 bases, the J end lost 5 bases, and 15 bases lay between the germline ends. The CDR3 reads CASAAPPGTEAFF. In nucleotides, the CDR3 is TGTGCCAGCGCGGCGCCTCCTGGGACTGAAGCTTTCTTT.

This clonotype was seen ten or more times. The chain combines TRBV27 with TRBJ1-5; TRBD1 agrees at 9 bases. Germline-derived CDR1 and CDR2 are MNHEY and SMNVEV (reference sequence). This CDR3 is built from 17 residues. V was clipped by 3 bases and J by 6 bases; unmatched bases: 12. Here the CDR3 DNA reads TGTGCCAGCAGTTTGCGTGGAACAGGGGGCCGGCCTCAGCCCCAGCATTTT. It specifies CASSLRGTGGRPQPQHF.

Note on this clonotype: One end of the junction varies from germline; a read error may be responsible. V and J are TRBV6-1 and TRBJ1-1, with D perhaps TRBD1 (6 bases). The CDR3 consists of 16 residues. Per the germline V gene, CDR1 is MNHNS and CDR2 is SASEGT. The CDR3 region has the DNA TGCGCCAGCACCCGGGACATCTATTCAGCTAACACTGAAGCTTTCTTT. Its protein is CASTRDIYSANTEAFF.

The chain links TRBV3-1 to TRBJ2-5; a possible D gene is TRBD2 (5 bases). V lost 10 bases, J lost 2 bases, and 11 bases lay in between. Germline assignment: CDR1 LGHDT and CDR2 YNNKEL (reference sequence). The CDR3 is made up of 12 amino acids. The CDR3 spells CATRTYQETQYF. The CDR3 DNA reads TGTGCCACTCGGACTTATCAAGAGACCCAGTACTTC.

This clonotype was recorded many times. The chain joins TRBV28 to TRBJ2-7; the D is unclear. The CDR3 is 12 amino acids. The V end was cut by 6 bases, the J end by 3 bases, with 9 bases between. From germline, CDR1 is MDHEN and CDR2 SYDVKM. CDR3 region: CASRRDNYEQYF. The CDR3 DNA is TGTGCCAGCAGACGCGATAACTACGAGCAGTACTTC.

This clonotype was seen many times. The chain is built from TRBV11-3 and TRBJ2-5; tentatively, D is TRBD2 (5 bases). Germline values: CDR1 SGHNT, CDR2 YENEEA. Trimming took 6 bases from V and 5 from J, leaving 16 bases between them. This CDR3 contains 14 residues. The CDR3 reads CASSQTPSSETQYF. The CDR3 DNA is TGTGCCAGCAGTCAAACCCCTAGCTCCGAGACCCAGTACTTC.

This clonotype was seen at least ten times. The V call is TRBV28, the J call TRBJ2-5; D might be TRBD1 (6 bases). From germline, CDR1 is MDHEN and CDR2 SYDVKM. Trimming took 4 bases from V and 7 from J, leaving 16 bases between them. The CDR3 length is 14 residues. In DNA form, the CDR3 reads TGTGCCAGCAGTTCCCTCAGGGGTCGAGGGACCCAGTACTTC. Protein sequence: CASSSLRGRGTQYF.

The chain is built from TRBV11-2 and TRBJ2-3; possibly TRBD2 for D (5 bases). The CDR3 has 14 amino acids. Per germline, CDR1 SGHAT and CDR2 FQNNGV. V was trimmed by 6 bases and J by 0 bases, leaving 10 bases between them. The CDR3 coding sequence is TGTGCCAGCAGGAGGGCATCGAGCACAGATACGCAGTATTTT. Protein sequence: CASRRASSTDTQYF.

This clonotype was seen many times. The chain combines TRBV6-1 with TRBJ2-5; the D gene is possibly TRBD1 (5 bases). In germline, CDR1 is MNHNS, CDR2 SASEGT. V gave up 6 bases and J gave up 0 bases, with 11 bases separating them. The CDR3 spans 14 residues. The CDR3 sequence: CASSPTDYQETQYF. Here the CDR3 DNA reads TGTGCCAGCAGCCCGACAGACTACCAAGAGACCCAGTACTTC.

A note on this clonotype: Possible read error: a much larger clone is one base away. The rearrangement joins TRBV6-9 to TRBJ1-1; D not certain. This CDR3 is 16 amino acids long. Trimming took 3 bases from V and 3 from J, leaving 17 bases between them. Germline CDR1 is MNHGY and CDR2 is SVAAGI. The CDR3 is CASSYEFDFSDTEAFF. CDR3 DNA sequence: TGTGCCAGCAGTTACGAGTTCGATTTTTCGGACACTGAAGCTTTCTTT.

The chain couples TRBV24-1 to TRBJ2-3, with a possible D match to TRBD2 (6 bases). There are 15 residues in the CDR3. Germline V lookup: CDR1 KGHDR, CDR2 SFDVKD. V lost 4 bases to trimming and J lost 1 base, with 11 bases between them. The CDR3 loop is CATSEEGRGTDTQYF. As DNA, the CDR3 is TGTGCCACCAGTGAGGAGGGGCGGGGCACAGATACGCAGTATTTT.

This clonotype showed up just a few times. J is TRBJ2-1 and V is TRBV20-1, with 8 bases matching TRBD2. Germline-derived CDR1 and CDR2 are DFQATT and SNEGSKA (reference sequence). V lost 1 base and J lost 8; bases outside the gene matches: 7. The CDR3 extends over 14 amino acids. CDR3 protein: CSARGLAGYDEQFF. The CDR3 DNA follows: TGCAGTGCTAGAGGCCTAGCGGGTTACGATGAGCAGTTCTTC.

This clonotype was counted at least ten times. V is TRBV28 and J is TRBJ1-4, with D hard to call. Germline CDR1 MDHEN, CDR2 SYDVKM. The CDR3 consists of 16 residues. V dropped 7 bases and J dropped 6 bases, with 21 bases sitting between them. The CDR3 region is CASTPSGNTPDEKLFF. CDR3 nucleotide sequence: TGTGCCAGCACCCCCTCGGGGAACACCCCTGATGAAAAACTGTTTTTT. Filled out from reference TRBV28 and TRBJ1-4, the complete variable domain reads DVKVTQSSRYLVKRTGEKVFLECVQDMDHENMFWYRQDPGLGLRLIYFSYDVKMKEKGDIPEGYSVSREKKERFSLILESASTNQTSMYLCASTPSGNTPDEKLFFGSGTQLSVL.

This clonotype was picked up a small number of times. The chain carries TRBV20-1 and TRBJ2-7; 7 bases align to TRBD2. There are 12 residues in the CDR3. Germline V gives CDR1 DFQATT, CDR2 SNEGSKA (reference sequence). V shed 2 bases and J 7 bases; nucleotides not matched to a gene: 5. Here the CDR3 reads CSARKGAGEQYF. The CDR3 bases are TGCAGTGCTAGAAAGGGAGCGGGGGAGCAGTACTTC.

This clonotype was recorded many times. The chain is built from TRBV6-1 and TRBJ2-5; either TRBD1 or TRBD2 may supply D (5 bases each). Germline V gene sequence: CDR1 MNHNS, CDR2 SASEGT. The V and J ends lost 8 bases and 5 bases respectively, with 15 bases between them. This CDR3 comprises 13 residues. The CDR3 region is CASGDRGRETQYF. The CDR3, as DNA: TGTGCCAGCGGGGACCGCGGCCGGGAGACCCAGTACTTC.